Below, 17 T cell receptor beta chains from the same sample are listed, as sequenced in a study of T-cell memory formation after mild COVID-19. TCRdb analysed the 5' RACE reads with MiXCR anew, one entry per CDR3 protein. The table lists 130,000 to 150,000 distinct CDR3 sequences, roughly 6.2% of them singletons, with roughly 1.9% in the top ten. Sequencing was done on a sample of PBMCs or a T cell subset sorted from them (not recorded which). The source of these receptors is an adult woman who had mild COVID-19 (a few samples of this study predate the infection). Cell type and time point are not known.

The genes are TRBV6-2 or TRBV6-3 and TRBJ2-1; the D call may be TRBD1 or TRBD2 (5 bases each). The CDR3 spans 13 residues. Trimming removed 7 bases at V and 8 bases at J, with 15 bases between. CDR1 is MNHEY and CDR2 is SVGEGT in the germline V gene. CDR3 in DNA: TGTGCCAGCAACAGGTTAGGGAGAGATGAGCAGTTCTTC. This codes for CASNRLGRDEQFF.

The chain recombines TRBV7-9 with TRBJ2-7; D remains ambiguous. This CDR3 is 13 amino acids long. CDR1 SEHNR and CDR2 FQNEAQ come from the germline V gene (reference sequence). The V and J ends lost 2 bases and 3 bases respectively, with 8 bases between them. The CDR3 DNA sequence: TGTGCCAGCAGCTTAACAGTGGTCTACGAGCAGTACTTC. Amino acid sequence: CASSLTVVYEQYF. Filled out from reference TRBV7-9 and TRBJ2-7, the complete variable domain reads DTGVSQNPRHKITKRGQNVTFRCDPISEHNRLYWYRQTLGQGPEFLTYFQNEAQLEKSRLLSDRFSAERPKGSFSTLEIQRTEQGDSAMYLCASSLTVVYEQYFGPGTRLTVT.

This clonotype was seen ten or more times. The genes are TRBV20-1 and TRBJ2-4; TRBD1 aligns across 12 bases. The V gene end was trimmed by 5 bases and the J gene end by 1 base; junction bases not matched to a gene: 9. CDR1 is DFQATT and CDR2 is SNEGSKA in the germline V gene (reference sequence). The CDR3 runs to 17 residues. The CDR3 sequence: CSALGTGGKGAKNIQYF. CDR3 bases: TGCAGTGCTCTTGGGACAGGGGGCAAGGGGGCCAAAAACATTCAGTACTTC.

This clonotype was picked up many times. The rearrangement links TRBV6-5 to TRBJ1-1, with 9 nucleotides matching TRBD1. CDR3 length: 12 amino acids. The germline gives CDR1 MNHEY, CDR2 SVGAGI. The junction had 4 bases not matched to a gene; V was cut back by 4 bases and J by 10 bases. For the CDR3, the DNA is TGTGCCAGCAGTTCCCAGACAGGGGGAGCTTTCTTT. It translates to CASSSQTGGAFF.

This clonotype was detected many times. CDR3 amino acids: CASSFRLAGGLDTQYF. CDR3 nucleotides: TGTGCCAGCAGCTTTCGGCTGGCGGGGGGGCTAGATACGCAGTATTTT. The chain links TRBV7-2 to TRBJ2-3, with 9 bases matching TRBD2. V gave up 3 bases and J gave up 5 bases; unmatched junction bases: 9. The CDR3 totals 16 residues. CDR1 and CDR2 from the germline V gene are SGHTA and FQGNSA.

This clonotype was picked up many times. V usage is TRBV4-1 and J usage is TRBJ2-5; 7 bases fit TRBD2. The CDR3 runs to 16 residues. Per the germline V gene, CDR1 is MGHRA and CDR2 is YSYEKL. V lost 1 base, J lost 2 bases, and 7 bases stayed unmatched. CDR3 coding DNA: TGCGCCAGCAGCCAAGGTCCGGGGGGAGGGCAAGAGACCCAGTACTTC. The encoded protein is CASSQGPGGGQETQYF.

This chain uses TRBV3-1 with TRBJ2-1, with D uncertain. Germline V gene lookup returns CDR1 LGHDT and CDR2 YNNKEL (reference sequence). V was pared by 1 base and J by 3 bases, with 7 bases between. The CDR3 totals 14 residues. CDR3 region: CASSQGIGYNEQFF. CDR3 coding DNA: TGTGCCAGCAGCCAAGGGATAGGCTACAATGAGCAGTTCTTC.

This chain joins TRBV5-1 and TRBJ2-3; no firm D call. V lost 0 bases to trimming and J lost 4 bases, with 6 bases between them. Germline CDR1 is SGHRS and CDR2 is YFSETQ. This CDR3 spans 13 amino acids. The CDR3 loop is CASSLGGADTQYF. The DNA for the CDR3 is TGCGCCAGCAGCTTGGGGGGTGCAGATACGCAGTATTTT.

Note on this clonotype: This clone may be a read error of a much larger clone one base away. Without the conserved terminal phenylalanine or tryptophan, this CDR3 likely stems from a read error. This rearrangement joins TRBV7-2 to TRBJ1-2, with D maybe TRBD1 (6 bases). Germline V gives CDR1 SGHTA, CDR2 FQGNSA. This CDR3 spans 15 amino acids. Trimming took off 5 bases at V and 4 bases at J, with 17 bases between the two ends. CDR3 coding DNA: TGTGCCAGCAGCACGATCGGACAGACCTTCTATGGCTACACCTTA. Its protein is CASSTIGQTFYGYTL.

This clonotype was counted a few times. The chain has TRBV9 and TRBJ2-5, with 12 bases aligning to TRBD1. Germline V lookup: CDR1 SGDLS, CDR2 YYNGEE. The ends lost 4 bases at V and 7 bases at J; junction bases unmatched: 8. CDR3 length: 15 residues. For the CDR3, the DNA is TGTGCCAGCAGCCAGGGACAGGGGGCGCGCGGGACCCAGTACTTC. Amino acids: CASSQGQGARGTQYF.

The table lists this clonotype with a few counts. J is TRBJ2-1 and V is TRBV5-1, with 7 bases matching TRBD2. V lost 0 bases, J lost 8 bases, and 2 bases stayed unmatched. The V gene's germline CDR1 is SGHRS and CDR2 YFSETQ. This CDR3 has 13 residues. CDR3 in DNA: TGCGCCAGCAGCTTGGGGGCGGGGGATGAGCAGTTCTTC. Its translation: CASSLGAGDEQFF.

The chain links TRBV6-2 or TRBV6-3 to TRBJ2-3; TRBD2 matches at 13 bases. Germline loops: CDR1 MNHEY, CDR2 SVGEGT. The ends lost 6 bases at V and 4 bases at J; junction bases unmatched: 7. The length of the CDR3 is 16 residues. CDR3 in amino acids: CASSSETSGRPDTQYF. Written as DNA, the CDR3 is TGTGCCAGCAGCTCTGAGACTAGCGGGAGGCCAGATACGCAGTATTTT.

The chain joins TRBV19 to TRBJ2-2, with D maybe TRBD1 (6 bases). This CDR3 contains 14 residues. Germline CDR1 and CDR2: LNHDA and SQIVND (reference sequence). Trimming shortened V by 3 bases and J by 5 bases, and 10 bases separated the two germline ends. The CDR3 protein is CASSILQGTGELFF. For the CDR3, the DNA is TGTGCCAGTAGTATTCTACAGGGAACCGGGGAGCTGTTTTTT.

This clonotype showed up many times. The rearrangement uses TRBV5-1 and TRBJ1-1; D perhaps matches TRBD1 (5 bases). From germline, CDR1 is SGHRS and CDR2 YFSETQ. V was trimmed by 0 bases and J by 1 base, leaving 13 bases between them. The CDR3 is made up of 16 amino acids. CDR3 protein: CASSLDGQHRNTEAFF. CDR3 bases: TGCGCCAGCAGCTTGGACGGACAACACAGGAACACTGAAGCTTTCTTT.

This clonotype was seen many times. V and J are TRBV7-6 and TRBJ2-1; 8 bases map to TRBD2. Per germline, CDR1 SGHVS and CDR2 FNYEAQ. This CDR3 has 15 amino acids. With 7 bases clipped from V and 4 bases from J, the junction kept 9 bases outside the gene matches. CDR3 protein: CASTTPGGGYNEQFF. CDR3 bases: TGTGCCAGCACAACCCCCGGGGGGGGTTACAATGAGCAGTTCTTC.

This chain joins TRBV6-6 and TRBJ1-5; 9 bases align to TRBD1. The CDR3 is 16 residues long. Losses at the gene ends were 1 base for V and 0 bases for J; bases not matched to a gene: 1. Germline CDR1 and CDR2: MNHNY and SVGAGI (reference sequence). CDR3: CASSYWTGVSNQPQHF. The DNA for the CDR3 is TGTGCCAGCAGTTACTGGACAGGGGTTAGCAATCAGCCCCAGCATTTT.

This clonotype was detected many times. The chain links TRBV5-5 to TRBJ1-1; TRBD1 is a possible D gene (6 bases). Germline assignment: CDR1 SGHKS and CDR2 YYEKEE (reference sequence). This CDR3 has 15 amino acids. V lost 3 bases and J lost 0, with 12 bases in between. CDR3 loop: CASSSGTYMNTEAFF. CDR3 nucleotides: TGTGCCAGCAGCTCGGGGACATATATGAACACTGAAGCTTTCTTT.